This TCR beta chain originates from a study of PD-1 blockade in mismatch repair-deficient tumors. Measured with immunoSEQ multiplex PCR; TCRdb has only the in-frame clones, and not every one. Of 30,000 to 40,000 clones listed, around 83% are singletons. Germline V gene data show CDR1 as GTSNPN and CDR2 as SVGIG (reference sequence). CDR3 length: 14 amino acids. Trimming removed 0 bases from V and 1 base from J, with 9 bases in between. Three pembrolizumab responders had their TCRs sequenced. This sequence joins TRBV30 and TRBJ1-1; D uncertain. The source was peripheral blood, collected about 76 weeks after starting pembrolizumab. The TCR was taken from an adult with mismatch repair-deficient cancer. For the CDR3, the DNA is TGTGCCTGGAGTGTAATTGGGAGGAACACTGAAGCTTTCTTT. Encoded protein: CAWSVIGRNTEAFF.